This T cell receptor (beta chain) was identified during a study of blood T cell repertoires in COVID-19. About the study: Sample material is recorded as cDNA or gDNA derived from T cells, B-cell-depleted T cells, or PBMCs.

In the original workflow: Nucleated cell counts were estimated from reference gene primer amplification. Sequencing used immunoSEQ multiplex PCR; TCRdb keeps in-frame clones, though not all of them. V, J and clone size were drawn from that table, and D and trimming were deduced from the DNA. Found here are tens of thousands of clones, more than 70% of them singletons; the top ten hold 5.8%. The clonotype was recovered from a man in his fifties or sixties with active or convalescent COVID-19. Sequenced input: peripheral blood.

The CDR3 region has the DNA TGTGCCAGCAGTACCAGGGAATCCCAAGAGACCCAGTACTTC. Amino acid sequence: CASSTRESQETQYF. The V and J genes are TRBV7-2 and TRBJ2-5, with D perhaps matching TRBD1 (5 bases). This CDR3 comprises 14 residues. Trimming took off 6 bases at V and 1 base at J, with 12 bases between the two ends. Germline V gene lookup returns CDR1 SGHTA and CDR2 FQGNSA.